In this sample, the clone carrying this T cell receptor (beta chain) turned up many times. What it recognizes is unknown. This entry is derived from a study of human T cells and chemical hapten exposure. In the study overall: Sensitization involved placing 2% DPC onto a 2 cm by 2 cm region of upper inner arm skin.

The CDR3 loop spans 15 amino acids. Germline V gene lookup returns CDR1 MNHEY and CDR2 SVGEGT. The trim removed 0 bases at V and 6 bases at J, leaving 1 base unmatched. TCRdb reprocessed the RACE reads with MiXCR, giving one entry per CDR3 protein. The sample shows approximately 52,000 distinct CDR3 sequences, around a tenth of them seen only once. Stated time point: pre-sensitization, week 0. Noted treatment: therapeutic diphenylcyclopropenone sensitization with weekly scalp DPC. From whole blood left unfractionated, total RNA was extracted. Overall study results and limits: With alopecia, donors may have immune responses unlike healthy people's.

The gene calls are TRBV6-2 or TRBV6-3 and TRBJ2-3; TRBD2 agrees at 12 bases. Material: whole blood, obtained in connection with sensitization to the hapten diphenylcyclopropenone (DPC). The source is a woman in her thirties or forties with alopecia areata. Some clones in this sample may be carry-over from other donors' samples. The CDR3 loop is CASSYSLAGGDTQYF. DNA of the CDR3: TGTGCCAGCAGTTACTCCCTAGCGGGGGGGGATACGCAGTATTTT.